These 21 T cell receptor beta chains share one sample of origin, sequenced in a study of beta chain features in type 1 diabetes. The sequenced template was cDNA made from the entire isolated RNA. Some clones are missing from TCRdb's copy, which holds only in-frame ones; the method was immunoSEQ multiplex PCR. This sample carries about 320,000 clones, about 14% of them seen once, and the ten largest clones take over 5.5%. Sequenced: central memory CD4+ T cells from blood. The receptors were sampled from a man younger than 40 in good health.

This clone showed up just a few times. The rearrangement uses TRBV19 and TRBJ2-5, with D possibly being TRBD2 (5 bases). V was shortened by 2 bases and J by 11 bases, with 15 bases between the two germline ends. CDR1 is LNHDA, CDR2 SQIVND, per germline (reference sequence). The CDR3 sequence is 13 residues long. The CDR3, as DNA: TGTGCCAGTAGTATAAGGCTTTCCGGGGAGCAGTACTTC. Protein sequence: CASSIRLSGEQYF.

This clone was found a few times. This chain joins TRBV6-5 and TRBJ2-3, with a tentative D call TRBD2 (6 bases). The CDR3 totals 15 residues. Trimming removed 7 bases from V and 0 bases from J, with 14 bases in between. Germline V gene lookup returns CDR1 MNHEY and CDR2 SVGAGI. Here the CDR3 DNA reads TGTGCCAGCAACTACGCGGGAACTAGCACAGATACGCAGTATTTT. Protein sequence: CASNYAGTSTDTQYF.

Regarding this clone: A far larger clone is only one base removed, so a read error is likely. This rearrangement joins TRBV7-2 to TRBJ2-5; a weak D match, TRBD1 (6 bases). Germline assignment: CDR1 SGHTA and CDR2 FQGNSA. The CDR3 loop spans 14 amino acids. The chain's CDR3 is CASSLGTQQETRYF. The DNA of the CDR3 is TGTGCCAGCAGCCTCGGGACACAACAAGAGACCCGGTACTTC.

This clone was counted between two and nine times. The chain joins TRBV6-6 to TRBJ1-1; D is unresolved. Per germline, CDR1 MNHNY and CDR2 SVGAGI (reference sequence). This CDR3 comprises 15 residues. Deletions cut 4 bases from V and 1 base from J, with 13 bases between. The CDR3 coding sequence is TGTGCCAGCAGTTTTTCGCTACTTGGGAACACTGAAGCTTTCTTT. Translation: CASSFSLLGNTEAFF.

V usage is TRBV5-6 and J usage is TRBJ2-2; TRBD2 is a possible D gene (6 bases). Germline V gene data show CDR1 as SGHDT and CDR2 as YYEEEE. CDR3 size: 17 residues. Trimming shortened V by 4 bases and J by 4 bases, and 20 bases separated the two germline ends. CDR3 coding DNA: TGTGCCAGCAGCCCGACTAAGCGGGCCCGAGGCACCGGGGAGCTGTTTTTT. Translation: CASSPTKRARGTGELFF.

The chain has TRBV11-2 and TRBJ2-7; perhaps TRBD1 as D (6 bases). Trimming took 5 bases from V and 6 from J, leaving 14 bases between them. This CDR3 spans 13 amino acids. CDR1 is SGHAT, CDR2 FQNNGV, per germline. CDR3 DNA: TGTGCCAGCAGCACCAGACAGGCCTTCGAGCAGTACTTC. This encodes CASSTRQAFEQYF.

The table lists this clone with a few counts. The CDR3 loop is CASNLGGAREQYF. The CDR3 nucleotides read TGTGCCAGCAACCTAGGGGGGGCACGCGAGCAGTACTTC. This sequence joins TRBV7-2 and TRBJ2-7; the D gene is possibly TRBD2 (7 bases). Trimming shortened V by 7 bases and J by 6 bases, and 16 bases separated the two germline ends. From germline, CDR1 is SGHTA and CDR2 FQGNSA. The CDR3 contains 13 residues.

This clone was picked up a small number of times. J is TRBJ1-1 and V is TRBV27; perhaps TRBD1 as D (5 bases). Germline assignment: CDR1 MNHEY and CDR2 SMNVEV (reference sequence). The CDR3 runs to 15 residues. V dropped 5 bases and J dropped 5 bases, with 18 bases sitting between them. The DNA of the CDR3 is TGTGCCAGCAGTCGCACGGGGCAGGCGTTGACTGAAGCTTTCTTT. It is translated as CASSRTGQALTEAFF.

This clone was counted only a few times. This chain uses TRBV7-2 with TRBJ1-5; D is unclear. CDR1 is SGHTA, CDR2 FQGNSA, per germline. The CDR3 sequence is 13 residues long. V lost 5 bases, J lost 3 bases, and 8 bases lay in between. The CDR3 loop reads CASSLYLNQPQHF. CDR3 DNA sequence: TGTGCCAGCAGCCTCTATCTCAATCAGCCCCAGCATTTT.

The chain has TRBV7-2 and TRBJ2-5; 12 bases align to TRBD2. This CDR3 spans 14 amino acids. In germline, CDR1 is SGHTA, CDR2 FQGNSA. J lost 11 bases, V lost 4 bases, and 8 bases had no gene match. CDR3 sequence reads: CASSSLAGGLEQYF. The CDR3 DNA is TGTGCCAGCAGCTCCCTAGCGGGGGGGCTGGAGCAGTACTTC.

This clone was seen only a few times. The chain is built from TRBV6-6 and TRBJ1-2; tentative D call: TRBD1 (5 bases). In germline, CDR1 is MNHNY, CDR2 SVGAGI (reference sequence). The V end was cut by 6 bases, the J end by 3 bases, with 17 bases between. CDR3 size: 15 residues. CDR3 nucleotides: TGTGCCAGCAGAGGGACCGAAGTTAATGACTATGGCTACACCTTC. It encodes CASRGTEVNDYGYTF.

This clone was seen only a few times. The chain employs TRBV19 and TRBJ1-5, with TRBD1 as a possible D gene (6 bases). Trimming removed 10 bases from V and 3 bases from J, with 13 bases in between. CDR3 length: 13 amino acids. CDR1 and CDR2 (germline): LNHDA, SQIVND (reference sequence). Here the CDR3 reads CATQGTPNQPQHF. In nucleotides, the CDR3 is TGTGCCACTCAAGGGACACCCAATCAGCCCCAGCATTTT. The full variable domain, rest sourced from reference TRBV19 and TRBJ1-5, is DGGITQSPKYLFRKEGQNVTLSCEQNLNHDAMYWYRQDPGQGLRLIYYSQIVNDFQKGDIAEGYSVSREKKESFPLTVTSAQKNPTAFYLCATQGTPNQPQHFGDGTRLSIL.

The rearrangement joins TRBV11-3 to TRBJ2-3; D possibly corresponds to TRBD2 (6 bases). The V and J ends lost 5 bases and 6 bases respectively, with 15 bases between them. Germline CDR1 is SGHNT and CDR2 is YENEEA. There are 14 residues in the CDR3. CDR3 in DNA: TGTGCCAGCAGCCAACCCCGGGAGCTCGATACGCAGTATTTT. Translation gives CASSQPRELDTQYF. Filled out from reference TRBV11-3 and TRBJ2-3, the complete variable domain reads EAGVVQSPRYKIIEKKQPVAFWCNPISGHNTLYWYLQNLGQGPELLIRYENEEAVDDSQLPKDRFSAERLKGVDSTLKIQPAELGDSAVYLCASSQPRELDTQYFGPGTRLTVL.

The sample holds a few counts of this clone. The genes are TRBV7-9 and TRBJ2-3; maybe TRBD2 (6 bases). Trimming stripped 2 bases from V and 6 bases from J, with 15 bases between. There are 15 residues in the CDR3. CDR1 and CDR2 from the germline V gene are SEHNR and FQNEAQ (reference sequence). The DNA of the CDR3 is TGTGCCAGCAGCTTACAGGGAGGAGGGGTGGATACGCAGTATTTT. Its protein is CASSLQGGGVDTQYF. Full variable domain (remainder filled in from reference TRBV7-9 and TRBJ2-3): DTGVSQNPRHKITKRGQNVTFRCDPISEHNRLYWYRQTLGQGPEFLTYFQNEAQLEKSRLLSDRFSAERPKGSFSTLEIQRTEQGDSAMYLCASSLQGGGVDTQYFGPGTRLTVL.

This clone was observed a few times. This chain uses TRBV7-2 with TRBJ1-2; D remains ambiguous. The germline V and J ends were trimmed by 5 bases and 0 bases, with 13 bases remaining between them. This CDR3 contains 15 residues. The V gene's germline CDR1 is SGHTA and CDR2 FQGNSA. The CDR3 DNA sequence: TGTGCCAGCAGCGTAGATCCTTCAGCTAACTATGGCTACACCTTC. This codes for CASSVDPSANYGYTF.

This clone was seen repeatedly, ten times or more. DNA for the CDR3: TGTGCCATCAGCCACCAGGGAGCCAAAAACATTCAGTACTTC. Its protein is CAISHQGAKNIQYF. The genes are TRBV10-3 and TRBJ2-4, with TRBD1 as a possible D gene (5 bases). CDR1 is ENHRY and CDR2 is SYGVKD in the germline V gene. V lost 6 bases and J lost 0, with 9 bases in between. The CDR3 contains 14 residues.

V and J are TRBV9 and TRBJ2-2; D might be TRBD2 (5 bases). Per the germline V gene, CDR1 is SGDLS and CDR2 is YYNGEE. V lost 1 base and J lost 5, with 12 bases in between. There are 15 residues in the CDR3. This CDR3 reads CASSVREWWTGELFF. As DNA, the CDR3 is TGTGCCAGCAGCGTAAGGGAGTGGTGGACCGGGGAGCTGTTTTTT.

This clone was recorded at least ten times. The chain joins TRBV5-1 to TRBJ2-2; D remains unclear. Between the trimmed V and J ends, which lost 3 bases and 5 bases, there was a span of 11 bases. This CDR3 has 14 amino acids. Germline V CDR1 and CDR2: SGHRS, YFSETQ. The CDR3 loop reads CASSSSTATGELFF. The CDR3 DNA is TGCGCCAGCAGCTCTTCGACTGCGACCGGGGAGCTGTTTTTT.

This clone occurred a few times. V usage is TRBV5-6 and J usage is TRBJ1-4, with D hard to call. The V gene lost 1 base and the J gene lost 1 base, with 11 bases spanning the gap. Germline CDR1 is SGHDT and CDR2 is YYEEEE. The CDR3 spans 16 residues. CDR3: CASSLRVSLTNEKLFF. As DNA, the CDR3 is TGTGCCAGCAGCTTGAGGGTCAGCCTAACTAATGAAAAACTGTTTTTT.

This clone was found many times. The genes are TRBV4-3 and TRBJ2-7, with 9 bases matching TRBD2. This CDR3 is built from 16 residues. The V gene's germline CDR1 is LGHNA and CDR2 YSLEER. After removal of 0 bases from V and 1 base from J, the junction contained 4 bases not matched to a gene. The CDR3 reads CASSQDTAGGSYEQYV. CDR3 bases: TGCGCCAGCAGCCAAGATACGGCGGGAGGGTCCTACGAGCAGTACGTC.

This clone was seen more than once but under ten times. The rearrangement links TRBV29-1 to TRBJ2-3; TRBD2 agrees at 7 bases. The CDR3 has 16 residues. With 2 bases clipped from V and 3 bases from J, the junction kept 11 bases outside the gene matches. Germline loops: CDR1 SQVTM, CDR2 ANQGSEA. The CDR3 nucleotides are TGCAGCGTTGAAAGGGAGGCGGGAGCTTTTACAGATACGCAGTATTTT. It is translated as CSVEREAGAFTDTQYF.